This T cell receptor (beta chain) was sequenced for a study of CXCR3-negative and CXCR3-positive naive CD8 T cells. Regarding the study as a whole: In cryopreserved cells, CXCR3 expression partially decreased, and fresh PBMCs were used in most assays. The study found more hydrophobic TRB CDR3s in CXCR3-positive naive cells than in CXCR3-negative naive cells.

CD45RO-CCR7+CD27+CD95- defined naive CD8+ T cells. Comments on this clonotype: The target antigen is unknown.

This CDR3 has 14 amino acids. The germline V gene has CDR1 SGHVS and CDR2 FQNEAQ. Researchers prepared the TRB cDNA libraries using 5' RACE with UMI labels. Reprocessing the 5' RACE reads, TCRdb reports a single entry for every CDR3 protein and omits DNA. The listing contains fewer than 90,000 distinct CDR3 sequences. Sequencing was done on a sample of naive CXCR3+ CD8+ T cells from blood. The subset is: CD45RO-CCR7+CD27+CD95- naive CD8+ T cells expressing CXCR3 (TNR3+). The genes are TRBV7-8 and TRBJ2-1; there is no DNA to check the TCRdb D call of TRBD1. The sequence was obtained from a human donor in good health. Some clones in this sample may be carry-over from other donors' samples. This CDR3 reads CASSSGNRVNEQFF. The full variable domain, in which reference TRBV7-8 and TRBJ2-1 provide the parts outside the CDR3, is GAGVSQSPRYKVAKRGQDVALRCDPISGHVSLFWYQQALGQGPEFLTYFQNEAQLDKSGLPSDRFFAERPEGSVSTLKIQRTQQEDSAVYLCASSSGNRVNEQFFGPGTRLTVL.